This TCR beta chain was sequenced for a study of cytomegalovirus exposure and HLA in healthy donors. General study points: Earlier analysis yielded a pattern in which most TCR beta V segments were productive about 87% or about 30% of the time. Some V segments (TRBV6-2 and TRBV6-3 among them) were excluded as indistinguishable.

A note on this clone: Its antigen is not identified. The same CDR3 is also encoded by other DNA sequences in this sample.

A multiplex PCR was run with 60 Vbeta primers and 13 Jbeta primers. Measured with immunoSEQ multiplex PCR; TCRdb has only the in-frame clones, and not every one. The sample lists about 75,000 clones, about 79% occurring once. This CDR3 contains 12 residues. Germline CDR1 is SGHAT and CDR2 is FQDESV (reference sequence). Trimming stripped 5 bases from V and 5 bases from J, with 6 bases between. Sequenced input: PBMCs. The chain recombines TRBV11-1 with TRBJ2-2, with D unclear. This clonotype originated in a man aged 70-80 years in good health and CMV-seropositive. CDR3 amino acids: CASSLLTGELFF. The CDR3 coding sequence is TGTGCCAGCAGCCTACTAACCGGGGAGCTGTTTTTT.